The clone carrying this T cell receptor (beta chain) was found once. Its antigen is unknown. This record comes from a study of T cell responses to AZD1222 COVID-19 vaccine. The assay was immunoSEQ multiplex PCR, and TCRdb's table has in-frame clones only and misses some. The data hold about 180,000 clones, with more than 70% observed a single time. The CDR3 is 16 amino acids. Germline assignment: CDR1 MNHEY and CDR2 SVGEGT. V shed 6 bases, J shed 2 bases, and the junction held 10 bases outside the gene matches. Whole-study results and caveats: Increased Spike-specific TCR breadth and depth were observed after two AZD1222 doses. Clonal diversity was possibly underestimated; the donors were predominantly white British and more often female. In the spike-specific TCR repertoire, nearly half reportedly target unmutated variant regions. Only a handful of AZD1222 recipients were seropositive at baseline.

The starting material was peripheral blood, obtained 28 days after the second AZD1222 dose. The V call is TRBV6-2 or TRBV6-3, the J call TRBJ2-7, with 10 bases lining up with TRBD2. The TCR originated in an adult who received the AZD1222 COVID-19 vaccine. DNA of the CDR3: TGTGCCAGCAGCCGAGGGCCACTAGCGGGAACCTACGAGCAGTACTTC. It codes for CASSRGPLAGTYEQYF.